Each of the 3 T cell receptor beta chains below was sequenced from the same sample in a study of blood T cell repertoires in COVID-19. Produced via immunoSEQ multiplex PCR; TCRdb's table is partial and in-frame only. The sample carries some 150,000 clones, around four fifths recorded once. Input material: peripheral blood. The receptors here all came from a woman between 35 and 50 years old with active or convalescent COVID-19.

This clone showed up just once. CDR3 nucleotide sequence: TGTGCCAGCAGCTTAAGTTCTAGCCTGGGAGGGGAGCTGTTTTTT. It translates to CASSLSSSLGGELFF. The chain links TRBV7-2 to TRBJ2-2; D possibly corresponds to TRBD2 (5 bases). V lost 2 bases to trimming and J lost 8 bases, with 15 bases between them. The CDR3 is 15 amino acids. Germline assignment: CDR1 SGHTA and CDR2 FQGNSA. Combining the CDR3 with reference TRBV7-2 and TRBJ2-2 gives the whole variable domain GAGVSQSPSNKVTEKGKDVELRCDPISGHTALYWYRQSLGQGLEFLIYFQGNSAPDKSGLPSDRFSAERTGGSVSTLTIQRTQQEDSAVYLCASSLSSSLGGELFFGEGSRLTVL.

This chain links TRBV12-3 or TRBV12-4 with TRBJ2-2; 9 bases are a match to TRBD1. After removal of 6 bases from V and 6 bases from J, the junction contained 2 bases not matched to a gene. The CDR3 length is 13 residues. In DNA, the CDR3 is TGTGCCAGCAGGAGACAGGGGGCCGGGGAGCTGTTTTTT. It specifies CASRRQGAGELFF.

The CDR3 loop reads CASSLDRGWGTEAFF. DNA of the CDR3: TGTGCCAGCAGCTTAGACAGGGGATGGGGCACTGAAGCTTTCTTT. The rearrangement uses TRBV7-9 and TRBJ1-1; 7 nucleotides align to TRBD1. CDR1 is SEHNR, CDR2 FQNEAQ, per germline (reference sequence). V was clipped by 1 base and J by 4 bases; unmatched bases: 6. This CDR3 contains 15 residues.